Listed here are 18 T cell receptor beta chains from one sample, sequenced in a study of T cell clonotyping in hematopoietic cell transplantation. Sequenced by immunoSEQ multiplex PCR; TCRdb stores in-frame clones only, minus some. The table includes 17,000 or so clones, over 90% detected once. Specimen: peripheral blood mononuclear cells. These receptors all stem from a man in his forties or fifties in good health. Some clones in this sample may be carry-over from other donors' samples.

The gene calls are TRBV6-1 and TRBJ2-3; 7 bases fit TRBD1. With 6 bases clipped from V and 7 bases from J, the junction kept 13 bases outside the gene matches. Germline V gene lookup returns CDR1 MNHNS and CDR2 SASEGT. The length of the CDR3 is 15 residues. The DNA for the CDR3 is TGTGCCAGCAGGGGAACAGGGGCCGCGATCTATACGCAGTATTTT. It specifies CASRGTGAAIYTQYF.

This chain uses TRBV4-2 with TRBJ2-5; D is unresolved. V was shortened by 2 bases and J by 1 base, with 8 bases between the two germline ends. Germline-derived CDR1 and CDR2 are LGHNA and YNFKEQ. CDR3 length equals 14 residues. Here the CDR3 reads CASSQSPIQETQYF. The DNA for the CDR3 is TGTGCCAGCAGCCAAAGTCCTATCCAAGAGACCCAGTACTTC.

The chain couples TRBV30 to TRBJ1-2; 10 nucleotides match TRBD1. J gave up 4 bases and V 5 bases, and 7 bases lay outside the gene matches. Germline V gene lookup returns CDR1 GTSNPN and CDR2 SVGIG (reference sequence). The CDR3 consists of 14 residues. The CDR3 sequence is CAWGTGVYGYGYTF. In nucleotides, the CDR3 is TGTGCCTGGGGGACAGGGGTTTACGGCTATGGCTACACCTTC.

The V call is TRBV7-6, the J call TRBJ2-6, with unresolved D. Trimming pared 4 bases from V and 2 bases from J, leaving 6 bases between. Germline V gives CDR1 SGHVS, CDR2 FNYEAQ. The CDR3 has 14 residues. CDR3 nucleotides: TGTGCCAGCAGCTCATCGGCTGGGGCCAACGTCCTGACTTTC. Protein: CASSSSAGANVLTF. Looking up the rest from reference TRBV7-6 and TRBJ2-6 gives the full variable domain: GAGVSQSPRYKVTKRGQDVALRCDPISGHVSLYWYRQALGQGPEFLTYFNYEAQQDKSGLPNDRFSAERPEGSISTLTIQRTEQRDSAMYRCASSSSAGANVLTFGAGSRLTVL.

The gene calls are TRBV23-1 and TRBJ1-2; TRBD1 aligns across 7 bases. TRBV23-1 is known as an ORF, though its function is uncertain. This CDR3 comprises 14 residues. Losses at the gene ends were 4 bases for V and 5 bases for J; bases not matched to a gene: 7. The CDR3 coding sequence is TGCGCCAGCAGTCTGACAGGGAATCGGTATGGCTACACCTTC. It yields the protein CASSLTGNRYGYTF.

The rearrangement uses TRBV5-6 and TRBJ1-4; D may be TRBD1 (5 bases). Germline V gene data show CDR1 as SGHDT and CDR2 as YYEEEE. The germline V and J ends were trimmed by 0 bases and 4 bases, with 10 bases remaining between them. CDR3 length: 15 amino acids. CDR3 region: CASSLGGYGNEKLFF. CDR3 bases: TGTGCCAGCAGCTTGGGGGGGTACGGTAATGAAAAACTGTTTTTT.

CDR3 sequence (DNA): TGCGCCAGCAGCTTGGAAGGGGGACTCCAAAGGGAGACCCAGTACTTC. This encodes CASSLEGGLQRETQYF. The gene calls are TRBV5-1 and TRBJ2-5; D is perhaps TRBD1 or TRBD2 (6 bases each). The V and J ends lost 0 bases and 5 bases respectively, with 17 bases between them. This CDR3 is 16 amino acids long. Germline V gene sequence: CDR1 SGHRS, CDR2 YFSETQ.

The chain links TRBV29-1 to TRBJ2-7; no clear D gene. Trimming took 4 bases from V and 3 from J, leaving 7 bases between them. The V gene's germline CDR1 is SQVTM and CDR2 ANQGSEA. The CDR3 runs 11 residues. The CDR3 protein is CSVVGGYEQYF. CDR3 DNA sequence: TGCAGCGTTGTGGGCGGCTACGAGCAGTACTTC.

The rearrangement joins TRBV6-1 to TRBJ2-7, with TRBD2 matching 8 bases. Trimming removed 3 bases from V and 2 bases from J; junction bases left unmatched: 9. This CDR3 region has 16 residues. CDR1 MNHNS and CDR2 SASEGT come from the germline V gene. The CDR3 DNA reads TGTGCCAGCAGTGAGGCCGCCGGGGGGGCTGCCTACGAGCAGTACTTC. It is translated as CASSEAAGGAAYEQYF.

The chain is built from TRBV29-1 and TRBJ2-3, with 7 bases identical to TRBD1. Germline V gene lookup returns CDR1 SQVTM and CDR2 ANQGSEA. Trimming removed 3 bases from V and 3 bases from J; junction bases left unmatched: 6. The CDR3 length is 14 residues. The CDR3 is CSVEATGLTDTQYF. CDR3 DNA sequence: TGCAGCGTTGAGGCGACAGGGTTAACAGATACGCAGTATTTT.

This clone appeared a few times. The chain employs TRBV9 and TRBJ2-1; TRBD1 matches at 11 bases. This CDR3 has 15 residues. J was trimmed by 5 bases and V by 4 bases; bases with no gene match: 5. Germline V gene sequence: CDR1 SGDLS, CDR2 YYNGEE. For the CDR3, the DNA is TGTGCCAGCAGCTCCCGGGACAGGGGGGACAATGAGCAGTTCTTC. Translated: CASSSRDRGDNEQFF.

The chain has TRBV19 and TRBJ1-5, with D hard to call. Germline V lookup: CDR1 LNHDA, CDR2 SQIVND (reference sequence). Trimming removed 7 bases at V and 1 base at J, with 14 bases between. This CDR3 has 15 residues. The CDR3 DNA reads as TGTGCCAGTACCTACGGCTCCCTAAGCAATCAGCCCCAGCATTTT. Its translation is CASTYGSLSNQPQHF.

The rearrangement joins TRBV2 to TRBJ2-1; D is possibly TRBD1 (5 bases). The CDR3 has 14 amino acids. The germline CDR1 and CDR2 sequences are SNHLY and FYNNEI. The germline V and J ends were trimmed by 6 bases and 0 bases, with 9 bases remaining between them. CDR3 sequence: CASRRGSSYNEQFF. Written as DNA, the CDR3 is TGTGCCAGCAGAAGGGGCAGCTCCTACAATGAGCAGTTCTTC.

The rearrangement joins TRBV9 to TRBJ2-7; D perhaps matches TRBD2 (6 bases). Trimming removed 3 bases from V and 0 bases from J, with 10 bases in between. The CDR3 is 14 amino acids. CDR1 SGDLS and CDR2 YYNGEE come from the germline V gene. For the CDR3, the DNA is TGTGCCAGCAGCGCCACCGGGGGCTCCTACGAGCAGTACTTC. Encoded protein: CASSATGGSYEQYF. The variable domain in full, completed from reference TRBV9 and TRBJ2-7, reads DSGVTQTPKHLITATGQRVTLRCSPRSGDLSVYWYQQSLDQGLQFLIQYYNGEERAKGNILERFSAQQFPDLHSELNLSSLELGDSALYFCASSATGGSYEQYFGPGTRLTVT.

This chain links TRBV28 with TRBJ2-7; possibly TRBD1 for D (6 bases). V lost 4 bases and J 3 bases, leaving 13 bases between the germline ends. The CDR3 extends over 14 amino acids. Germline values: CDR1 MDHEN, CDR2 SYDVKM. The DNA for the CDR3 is TGTGCCAGCAGTTCCGGGACAAGCTACTACGAGCAGTACTTC. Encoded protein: CASSSGTSYYEQYF.

CDR3 sequence: CATSWGEYNEQFF. CDR3 nucleotide sequence: TGTGCCACCTCGTGGGGGGAGTACAATGAGCAGTTCTTC. The chain joins TRBV6-6 to TRBJ2-1; D is perhaps TRBD2 (6 bases). V was shortened by 10 bases and J by 4 bases, with 14 bases between the two germline ends. The germline V gene encodes CDR1 MNHNY and CDR2 SVGAGI (reference sequence). The CDR3 has 13 amino acids.

DNA of the CDR3: TGTGCCAGCAGCGTAGCGGGGGGCCCCTCCTACGAGCAGTACTTC. Amino acids: CASSVAGGPSYEQYF. The chain is built from TRBV9 and TRBJ2-7, with D possibly TRBD2 on 7 matching bases. In germline, CDR1 is SGDLS, CDR2 YYNGEE. V was pared by 0 bases and J by 0 bases, with 10 bases between. The length of the CDR3 is 15 residues.

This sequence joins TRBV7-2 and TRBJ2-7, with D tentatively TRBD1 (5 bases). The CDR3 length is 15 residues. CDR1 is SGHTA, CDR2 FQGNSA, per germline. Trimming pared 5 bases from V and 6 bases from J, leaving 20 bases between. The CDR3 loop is CASSRQGNEYGEQYF. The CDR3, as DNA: TGTGCCAGCAGCCGTCAGGGAAACGAGTACGGCGAGCAGTACTTC.